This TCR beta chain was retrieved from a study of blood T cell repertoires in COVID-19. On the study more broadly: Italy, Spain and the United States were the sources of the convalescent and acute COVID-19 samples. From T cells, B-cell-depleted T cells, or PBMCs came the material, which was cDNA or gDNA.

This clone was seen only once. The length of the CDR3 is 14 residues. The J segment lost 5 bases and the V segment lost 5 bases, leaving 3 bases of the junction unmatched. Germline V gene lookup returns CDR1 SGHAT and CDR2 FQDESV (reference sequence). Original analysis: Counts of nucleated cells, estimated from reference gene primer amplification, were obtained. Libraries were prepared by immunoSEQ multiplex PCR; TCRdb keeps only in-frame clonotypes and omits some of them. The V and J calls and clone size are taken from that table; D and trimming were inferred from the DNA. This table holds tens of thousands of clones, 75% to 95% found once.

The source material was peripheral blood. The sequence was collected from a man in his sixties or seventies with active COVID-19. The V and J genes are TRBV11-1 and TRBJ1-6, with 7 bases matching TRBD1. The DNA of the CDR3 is TGTGCCAGCAGCCGGACAGGAAATAATTCACCCCTCCACTTT. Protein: CASSRTGNNSPLHF.